This T cell receptor (beta chain) derives from a study of control samples from healthy donors and cancer patients. Using immunoSEQ multiplex PCR, the repertoire was profiled, and TCRdb retains in-frame clones only, with some absent. The sample lists about 69,000 clones, around four fifths occurring once. The source of this sequence is a woman between 45 and 60 years old with lung cancer. The sample consisted of PBMCs.

CDR3 loop: CASTTSGTDYSNQPQHF. CDR3 in DNA: TGTGCCAGTACCACATCGGGGACAGACTATAGCAATCAGCCCCAGCATTTT. J is TRBJ1-5 and V is TRBV19, with 7 nucleotides matching TRBD1. V lost 7 bases, J lost 0 bases, and 12 bases stayed unmatched. The CDR3 runs 17 residues. The germline V gene has CDR1 LNHDA and CDR2 SQIVND (reference sequence).